The text below deals with one TCR beta chain. The antigen remains undetermined. This CDR3 is built from 14 residues. The V end lost 8 bases, the J end lost 10 bases, and 21 bases lay between the germline ends. CDR1 is SEHNR and CDR2 is FQNEAQ in the germline V gene (reference sequence). The data originate from a study of CD8+ T cells in alopecia areata. Overall study: Treated patients were given oral tofacitinib, which was dosed at 5 to 10 mg twice daily. Whole-study findings and limits: Mice showed clearer TCR sharing than patients did, a gap that was possibly HLA-related.

cDNA reverse transcribed from extracted RNA served as the sequencing template. Only in-frame clones appear in the TCRdb table, and some are missing; sequencing was by immunoSEQ multiplex PCR. In the table there are roughly 130,000 clones, around 60% of which are singletons. The origin of this receptor is a human donor with alopecia areata. This specimen consisted of CD4+ T cells sorted from blood, obtained at week 0. This chain joins TRBV7-9 and TRBJ2-1; D is unclear. The CDR3 nucleotides are TGTGCCAGCGAGGAGACACACTACCTTTTCGAGCAGTTCTTC. It specifies CASEETHYLFEQFF.